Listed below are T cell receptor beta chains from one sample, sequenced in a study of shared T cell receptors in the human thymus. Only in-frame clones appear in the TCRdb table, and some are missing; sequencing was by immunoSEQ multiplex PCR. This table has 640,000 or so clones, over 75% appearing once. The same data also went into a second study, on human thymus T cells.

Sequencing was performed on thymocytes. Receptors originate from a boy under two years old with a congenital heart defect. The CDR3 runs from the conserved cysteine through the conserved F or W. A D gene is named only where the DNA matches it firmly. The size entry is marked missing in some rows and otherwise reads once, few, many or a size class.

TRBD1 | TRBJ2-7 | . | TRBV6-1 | TGTGCCAGCAGTCCGGGACAGCTTTACGAGCAGTACTTC | CASSPGQLYEQYF
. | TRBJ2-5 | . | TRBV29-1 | TGCAGCGTTGAAGATCATGGCCATTTTCAAGAGACCCAGTACTTC | CSVEDHGHFQETQYF
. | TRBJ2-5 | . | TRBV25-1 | TGTGCCAGCAGTTCGCCCGGGACAAGAGGGGAGACCCAGTACTTC | CASSSPGTRGETQYF
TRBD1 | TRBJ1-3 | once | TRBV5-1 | TGCGCCAGCAGCTTGGGCAAGACAGGGGGAAACACCATATATTTT | CASSLGKTGGNTIYF
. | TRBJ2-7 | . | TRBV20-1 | TGCAGTGCTAGAAACAGCTACGAGCAGTACTTC | CSARNSYEQYF
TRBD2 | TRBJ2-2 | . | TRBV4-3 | TGCGCCAGCAGCCAAGATCGGGGGGGGTGGGCGACCGGGGAGCTGTTTTTT | CASSQDRGGWATGELFF
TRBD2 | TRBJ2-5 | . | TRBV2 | TGTGCCAGCGGTCGACTAGCGGGGGGGAGGGAGACCCAGTACTTC | CASGRLAGGRETQYF
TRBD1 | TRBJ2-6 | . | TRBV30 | TGTGCCTGGAGTCGAGGCAGGGGGCTTACTGGGGCCAACGTCCTGACTTTC | CAWSRGRGLTGANVLTF
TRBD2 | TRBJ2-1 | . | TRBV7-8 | TGTGCCAGCAGCTTAGGGCTAGCGGGAGGGCCTTTTTACCGACACAATGAGCAGTTCTTC | CASSLGLAGGPFYRHNEQFF
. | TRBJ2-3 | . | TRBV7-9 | TGTGCCAGCAGCTTCACGGCGGGGGCCCACACAGATACGCAGTATTTT | CASSFTAGAHTDTQYF
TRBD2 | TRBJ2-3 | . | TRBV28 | TGTGCCAGCCAGTCGCTAGCGGGAGGTACAGATACGCAGTATTTT | CASQSLAGGTDTQYF
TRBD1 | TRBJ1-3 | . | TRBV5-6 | TGTGCCAGCAGCTTGGCGATGGGACAGGCCTCTGGAAACACCATATATTTT | CASSLAMGQASGNTIYF
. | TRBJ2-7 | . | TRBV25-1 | TGTGCCAGCAGTGTCGGAGCCGGGACACAAACACTCTACGAGCAGTACTTC | CASSVGAGTQTLYEQYF
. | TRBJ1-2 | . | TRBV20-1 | TGCAGTGCTAGAGGTGGCGGCTACACCTTC | CSARGGGYTF
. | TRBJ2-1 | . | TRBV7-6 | TGTGCCAGCAGCTCGATGAGGGCCTTCTCTGGCAATGAGCAGTTCTTC | CASSSMRAFSGNEQFF
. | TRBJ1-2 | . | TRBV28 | TGTGCCAGCAGTACAAGGAACCAGGGTGGCTACACCTTC | CASSTRNQGGYTF